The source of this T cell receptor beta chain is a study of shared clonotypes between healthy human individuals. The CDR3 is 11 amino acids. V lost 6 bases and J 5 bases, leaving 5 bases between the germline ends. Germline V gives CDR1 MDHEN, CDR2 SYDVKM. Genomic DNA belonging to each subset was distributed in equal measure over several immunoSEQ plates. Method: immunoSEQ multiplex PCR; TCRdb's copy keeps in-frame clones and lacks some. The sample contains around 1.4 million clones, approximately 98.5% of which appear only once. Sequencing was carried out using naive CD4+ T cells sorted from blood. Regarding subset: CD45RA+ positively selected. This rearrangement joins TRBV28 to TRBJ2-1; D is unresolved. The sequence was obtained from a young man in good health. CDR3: CASRVNNEQFF. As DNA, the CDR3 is TGTGCCAGCAGGGTAAACAATGAGCAGTTCTTC.